The clone carrying this T cell receptor beta chain was counted ten times or more. The germline CDR1 and CDR2 sequences are MNHNY and SVGAGI (reference sequence). Trimming removed 2 bases at V and 4 bases at J, with 13 bases between. This CDR3 has 15 amino acids. Researchers barred patients who had uncontrolled infection, other autoimmune disease, pregnancy or lactation. These data come from a study of T cells in Graves' hyperthyroidism and ophthalmopathy. What was amplified from RNA transcripts were TCR beta CDR3 regions. The HTBI primer set drove a first-round RT-PCR of the TCR CDR3. MiXCR, applied by TCRdb to the multiplex PCR reads, yields one record per CDR3 protein. There are 650,000 to 700,000 distinct CDR3 sequences in the sample; approximately 15% occur only once, and around 16% lies in the top ten.

The chain links TRBV6-6 to TRBJ2-3; tentatively, D is TRBD2 (6 bases). The origin of this receptor is a man aged 50 to 60 with Graves' hyperthyroidism. Input material: blood. The CDR3 protein is CASSYLARSPDTQYF. In nucleotides, the CDR3 is TGTGCCAGCAGTTACCTAGCGAGGTCCCCAGATACGCAGTATTTT.